The 19 T cell receptor beta chains below come from one sample, sequenced in a study of T cells in Graves' hyperthyroidism and ophthalmopathy. Amplified regions were TCR beta CDR3 sequences from RNA transcripts. First-round RT-PCR with HTBI primers amplified the TCR CDR3 region. TCRdb recomputed calls from the multiplex PCR reads with MiXCR, one row per CDR3 protein. Of approximately 400,000 distinct CDR3 sequences in the sample, about 18% were seen once. Sample: blood. The receptors were gathered from a man aged 18 to 30 with Graves' ophthalmopathy.

This chain joins TRBV18 and TRBJ1-5; D is ambiguous. V was pared by 5 bases and J by 3 bases, with 14 bases between. This CDR3 is built from 15 residues. Germline CDR1 and CDR2: KGHSH and LQKENI. This CDR3 reads CASSSRAIDNQPQHF. As DNA, the CDR3 is TGTGCCAGCTCATCAAGGGCCATCGACAATCAGCCCCAGCATTTT.

This clonotype was seen a handful of times. V gene TRBV19 combines with J gene TRBJ1-1; D is unclear. Germline-derived CDR1 and CDR2 are LNHDA and SQIVND (reference sequence). CDR3 length: 14 residues. Trimming pared 0 bases from V and 4 bases from J, leaving 9 bases between. The CDR3 DNA is TGTGCCAGTAGTATAGATATGAAGGCCACTGAAGCTTTCTTT. This sequence encodes CASSIDMKATEAFF.

The V gene is TRBV10-3, the J gene TRBJ1-1, with D tentatively TRBD1 (5 bases). Per the germline V gene, CDR1 is ENHRY and CDR2 is SYGVKD. The length of the CDR3 is 14 residues. The V gene lost 6 bases and the J gene lost 3 bases, with 14 bases spanning the gap. CDR3 nucleotide sequence: TGTGCCATCAGGATCAGGGATACGGACACTGAAGCTTTCTTT. Its protein is CAIRIRDTDTEAFF.

This clonotype was recorded many times. The genes are TRBV28 and TRBJ1-5; 7 bases agree with TRBD1. This CDR3 comprises 17 residues. Germline-derived CDR1 and CDR2 are MDHEN and SYDVKM. J lost 1 base, V lost 3 bases, and 9 bases had no gene match. For the CDR3, the DNA is TGTGCCAGCAGTTTCAGGCGCCAGGGGGGGAGCAATCAGCCCCAGCATTTT. This gives the protein CASSFRRQGGSNQPQHF.

The chain is built from TRBV19 and TRBJ2-3; the match to TRBD2 covers 8 bases. The trim removed 3 bases at V and 8 bases at J, leaving 13 bases unmatched. The length of the CDR3 is 16 residues. Germline V lookup: CDR1 LNHDA, CDR2 SQIVND (reference sequence). CDR3 sequence: CASSIDSGGPVGTQYF. CDR3 bases: TGTGCCAGTAGTATTGACAGCGGGGGACCCGTGGGTACGCAGTATTTT.

This clonotype has ten or more counts. This sequence joins TRBV6-1 and TRBJ2-7, with TRBD1 matching 7 bases. The CDR3 consists of 16 residues. Germline V CDR1 and CDR2: MNHNS, SASEGT. V lost 5 bases to trimming and J lost 1 base; unmatched junction nucleotides: 11. As DNA, the CDR3 is TGTGCCAGCAGTCCCCCCAGCAGGGGGAAGTCCTACGAGCAGTACTTC. This encodes CASSPPSRGKSYEQYF.

This clonotype was seen a handful of times. Written as DNA, the CDR3 is TGTGCCAGCAGACCAGCCCGGGACGGCAATCAGCCCCAGCATTTT. Its protein product is CASRPARDGNQPQHF. J is TRBJ1-5 and V is TRBV6-1, with D tentatively TRBD1 (5 bases). The V end was cut by 6 bases, the J end by 2 bases, with 14 bases between. Germline-derived CDR1 and CDR2 are MNHNS and SASEGT. The CDR3 is 15 amino acids.

This clonotype has just a few counts. V usage is TRBV3-1 and J usage is TRBJ1-6; D perhaps matches TRBD1 (5 bases). V was clipped by 5 bases and J by 9 bases, with 14 bases between them. There are 14 residues in the CDR3. From germline, CDR1 is LGHDT and CDR2 YNNKEL (reference sequence). The CDR3 protein is CASSELGTGSPLHF. DNA for the CDR3: TGTGCCAGCAGCGAGCTGGGGACGGGTTCACCCCTCCACTTT.

This clonotype was detected ten times or more. The genes are TRBV28 and TRBJ1-1; 7 bases fit TRBD1. V dropped 6 bases and J dropped 8; count of bases not matched to a gene: 12. In germline, CDR1 is MDHEN, CDR2 SYDVKM. The CDR3 covers 14 residues. For the CDR3, the DNA is TGTGCCAGCAGGCCGGGACAGCCGCCCCCGGAAGCTTTCTTT. Translating it yields CASRPGQPPPEAFF.

This clonotype has only a few counts. The gene calls are TRBV19 and TRBJ1-5, with 9 bases that match TRBD1. The germline CDR1 and CDR2 sequences are LNHDA and SQIVND (reference sequence). V was pared by 1 base and J by 3 bases, with 7 bases of the junction left unmatched. The CDR3 length is 17 residues. The CDR3 region has the DNA TGTGCCAGTAGTATAGGGGGACAGGGTGTTTTCAATCAGCCCCAGCATTTT. Its protein is CASSIGGQGVFNQPQHF.

CDR3 loop: CASSIRENYGYTF. The CDR3 DNA reads TGTGCCAGTAGTATAAGGGAAAACTATGGCTACACCTTC. The rearrangement joins TRBV19 to TRBJ1-2; no clear D. CDR3 length: 13 amino acids. V dropped 2 bases and J dropped 2 bases, with 6 bases sitting between them. CDR1 is LNHDA, CDR2 SQIVND, per germline (reference sequence).

This clonotype was observed many times. This chain connects TRBV7-9 to TRBJ1-1; D gene ambiguous. CDR1 is SEHNR, CDR2 FQNEAQ, per germline (reference sequence). This CDR3 comprises 14 residues. Trimming shortened V by 5 bases and J by 1 base, and 11 bases separated the two germline ends. The chain's CDR3 is CASSPVLGNTEAFF. The CDR3, as DNA: TGTGCCAGCAGCCCGGTTCTAGGGAACACTGAAGCTTTCTTT.

The chain carries TRBV9 and TRBJ2-1; 13 bases agree with TRBD2. The V segment lost 1 base and the J segment 6 bases; nucleotides outside the gene matches: 4. This CDR3 comprises 16 residues. Germline CDR1 reads SGDLS; CDR2 reads YYNGEE. In DNA form, the CDR3 reads TGTGCCAGCAGCGTATGGGGACTAGCGGGGACCAATGAGCAGTTCTTC. It codes for CASSVWGLAGTNEQFF.

This clonotype was found a few times. The rearrangement links TRBV2 to TRBJ2-6; weak D call: TRBD2 (6 bases). Germline V gene data show CDR1 as SNHLY and CDR2 as FYNNEI. The ends were cut back, 6 bases at V and 0 bases at J, with 12 bases in the middle. The CDR3 length is 16 residues. The CDR3 here is CASRVGGSSGANVLTF. In DNA form, the CDR3 reads TGTGCCAGCAGAGTCGGGGGTAGCTCTGGGGCCAACGTCCTGACTTTC.

The genes are TRBV2 and TRBJ1-4, with 8 bases lining up with TRBD1. Germline V lookup: CDR1 SNHLY, CDR2 FYNNEI. The CDR3 contains 14 residues. V was pared by 6 bases and J by 8 bases, with 8 bases of the junction left unmatched. This chain's CDR3 is CASRVGQGREKLFF. The DNA of the CDR3 is TGTGCCAGCAGAGTAGGACAGGGCCGGGAAAAACTGTTTTTT.

This chain's CDR3 is CASTVAGTNEKLFF. CDR3 coding DNA: TGTGCCAGTACCGTGGCCGGAACTAATGAAAAACTGTTTTTT. V usage is TRBV19 and J usage is TRBJ1-4; no clear D. Germline CDR1 LNHDA, CDR2 SQIVND (reference sequence). V lost 7 bases and J 1 base, leaving 10 bases between the germline ends. The CDR3 covers 14 residues. Full variable domain (remainder filled in from reference TRBV19 and TRBJ1-4): DGGITQSPKYLFRKEGQNVTLSCEQNLNHDAMYWYRQDPGQGLRLIYYSQIVNDFQKGDIAEGYSVSREKKESFPLTVTSAQKNPTAFYLCASTVAGTNEKLFFGSGTQLSVL.

The sample holds many counts of this clonotype. Here the CDR3 DNA reads TGTGCCAGTGGGACAGGGGAAGAGACCCAGTACTTC. Protein: CASGTGEETQYF. The gene calls are TRBV2 and TRBJ2-5, with 10 bases that match TRBD1. CDR1 is SNHLY, CDR2 FYNNEI, per germline. The CDR3 has 12 amino acids. V was clipped by 9 bases and J by 3 bases; unmatched bases: 1.

This clonotype was counted ten times or more. The genes are TRBV20-1 and TRBJ2-5; TRBD1 agrees at 9 bases. Per germline, CDR1 DFQATT and CDR2 SNEGSKA (reference sequence). The CDR3 length is 13 residues. V lost 5 bases and J lost 1; bases outside the gene matches: 2. The CDR3 coding sequence is TGCAGTGCTGGGGACAGGGTCCAAGAGACCCAGTACTTC. Residues: CSAGDRVQETQYF.

CDR3: CASSQWGTGANSPLHF. As DNA, the CDR3 is TGTGCCAGCAGCCAATGGGGGACAGGGGCCAATTCACCCCTCCACTTT. The gene calls are TRBV14 and TRBJ1-6; 10 bases line up with TRBD1. J gave up 7 bases and V 2 bases, and 5 bases lay outside the gene matches. The germline gives CDR1 SGHDN, CDR2 FVKESK. CDR3 length: 16 amino acids.